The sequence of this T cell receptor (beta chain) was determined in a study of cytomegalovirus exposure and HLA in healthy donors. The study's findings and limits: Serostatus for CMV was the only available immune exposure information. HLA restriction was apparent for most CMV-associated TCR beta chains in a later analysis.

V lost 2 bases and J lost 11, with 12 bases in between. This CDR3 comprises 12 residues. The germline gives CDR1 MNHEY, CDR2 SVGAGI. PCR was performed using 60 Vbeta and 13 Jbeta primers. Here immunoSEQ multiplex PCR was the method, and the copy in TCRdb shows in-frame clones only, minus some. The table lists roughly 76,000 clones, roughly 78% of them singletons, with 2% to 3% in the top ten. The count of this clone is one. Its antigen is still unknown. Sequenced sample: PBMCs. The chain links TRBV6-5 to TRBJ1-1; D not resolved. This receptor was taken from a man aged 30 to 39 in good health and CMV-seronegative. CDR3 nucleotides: TGTGCCAGCAGTTACCCCCGAGAGAGGGCTTTCTTT. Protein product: CASSYPRERAFF.